A selection of T cell receptor beta chains follows, all from one sample in a study of naive and memory T cell subsets. TCRdb processed the UMI-ligation and nested PCR reads anew with MiXCR; each CDR3 protein has one entry. The repertoire holds 9,700 or so distinct CDR3 sequences, with less than 7% as singletons. What was sequenced was CD4+ TEMRA cells from blood. The receptors stem from a human donor in good health. Both conserved end residues are part of each CDR3. D genes are given only for firm matches. Size is stated for part of the rows, as once, few or many counts, or as a class when the clone is expanded.

CDR3 DNA: TGCAGCGTTGATTGGGCGACCTATGAGCAGTTCTTC
CDR3 protein: CSVDWATYEQFF
J gene: TRBJ2-1
clone size: NA
D gene: NA
V gene: TRBV29-1

CDR3 DNA: TGTGCCAGCAAAAGAACTTCCTACAATGAGCAGTTCTTC
CDR3 protein: CASKRTSYNEQFF
J gene: TRBJ2-1
clone size: many
D gene: NA
V gene: TRBV6-2/TRBV6-3

CDR3 DNA: TGTGCCAGCTCATCACCGGGACAGGGATACGAGCAGTACTTC
CDR3 protein: CASSSPGQGYEQYF
J gene: TRBJ2-7
clone size: medium-sized
D gene: TRBD1
V gene: TRBV18

CDR3 DNA: TGCAGTGCTCGTCCTCGAGCGGGGTATTCCTACAATGAGCAGTTCTTC
CDR3 protein: CSARPRAGYSYNEQFF
J gene: TRBJ2-1
clone size: many
D gene: TRBD2
V gene: TRBV20-1

CDR3 DNA: TGTGCCAGCAGTGACCGGGACAACAATGAGCAGTTCTTC
CDR3 protein: CASSDRDNNEQFF
J gene: TRBJ2-1
clone size: many
D gene: NA
V gene: TRBV6-4

CDR3 DNA: TGTGCCAGCGATGGAGGAATAGGGGCCTACGAGCAGTACTTC
CDR3 protein: CASDGGIGAYEQYF
J gene: TRBJ2-7
clone size: many
D gene: NA
V gene: TRBV28

CDR3 DNA: TGCAGCGTTGAAAATGCAGGGGTCCGTGGGACCCAGTACTTC
CDR3 protein: CSVENAGVRGTQYF
J gene: TRBJ2-5
clone size: few
D gene: NA
V gene: TRBV29-1

CDR3 DNA: TGCGCCAGCAGCCGAGCCAAGACGGGGGGCCGGCGACCCGAACACACAGATACGCAGTATTTT
CDR3 protein: CASSRAKTGGRRPEHTDTQYF
J gene: TRBJ2-3
clone size: many
D gene: NA
V gene: TRBV4-3

CDR3 DNA: TGTGCCAGCAGGGTGGAGCGTGGTACCGGGGAGCTGTTTTTT
CDR3 protein: CASRVERGTGELFF
J gene: TRBJ2-2
clone size: once
D gene: NA
V gene: TRBV12-3/TRBV12-4

CDR3 DNA: TGCGCCAGCAGCCTGGGCTACCAAGAGACCCAGTACTTC
CDR3 protein: CASSLGYQETQYF
J gene: TRBJ2-5
clone size: few
D gene: NA
V gene: TRBV5-1

CDR3 DNA: TGTGCCACCAGCGGGACAGGGGCGGAGGCGACCCAGTACTTC
CDR3 protein: CATSGTGAEATQYF
J gene: TRBJ2-5
clone size: many
D gene: TRBD1
V gene: TRBV15

CDR3 DNA: TGTGCCAGCAGCTTAGATTCTCAGGGAGCTTGGTATGGCTACACCTTC
CDR3 protein: CASSLDSQGAWYGYTF
J gene: TRBJ1-2
clone size: NA
D gene: NA
V gene: TRBV11-2

CDR3 DNA: TGTGCCAGCAGCTTAGGGACCTCCGTCCATGAGCAGTTCTTC
CDR3 protein: CASSLGTSVHEQFF
J gene: TRBJ2-1
clone size: many
D gene: NA
V gene: TRBV7-2

CDR3 DNA: TGTGCCAGCAGCCCCTTGGCGGGGGGGCCCTTCAATGAGCAGTTCTTC
CDR3 protein: CASSPLAGGPFNEQFF
J gene: TRBJ2-1
clone size: many
D gene: TRBD2
V gene: TRBV7-3

CDR3 DNA: TGTGCCAGCCGCCTTCGGGACCCCTCCTACGAGCAGTACTTC
CDR3 protein: CASRLRDPSYEQYF
J gene: TRBJ2-7
clone size: many
D gene: NA
V gene: TRBV6-6

CDR3 DNA: TGCAGCGTTGAAGATTTTACCAGGGGCAACTATGGCTACACCTTC
CDR3 protein: CSVEDFTRGNYGYTF
J gene: TRBJ1-2
clone size: many
D gene: NA
V gene: TRBV29-1

CDR3 DNA: TGTGCCAGCAGCCGAGGGGATGCAACTAATGAAAAACTGTTTTTT
CDR3 protein: CASSRGDATNEKLFF
J gene: TRBJ1-4
clone size: many
D gene: NA
V gene: TRBV4-2

CDR3 DNA: TGTGCCAGCAGCAAGCGACCAATGTCGGGACTAGCAGCCAATGAGCAGTTCTTC
CDR3 protein: CASSKRPMSGLAANEQFF
J gene: TRBJ2-1
clone size: NA
D gene: TRBD2
V gene: TRBV9

CDR3 DNA: TGTGCCAGCAGCTTAGTCCGGACAGGGGGTGTACGTTCACCCCTCCACTTT
CDR3 protein: CASSLVRTGGVRSPLHF
J gene: TRBJ1-6
clone size: NA
D gene: TRBD1
V gene: TRBV7-2

CDR3 DNA: TGTGCCAGCAGGCTGGGACAGGACACCTACGAGCAGTACTTC
CDR3 protein: CASRLGQDTYEQYF
J gene: TRBJ2-7
clone size: NA
D gene: TRBD1
V gene: TRBV12-3/TRBV12-4

CDR3 DNA: TGTGCCAGCAGCGGTCAGGGGGTTACTGGAAACACCATATATTTT
CDR3 protein: CASSGQGVTGNTIYF
J gene: TRBJ1-3
clone size: many
D gene: TRBD1
V gene: TRBV9

CDR3 DNA: TGTGCCATCAGCAAAGGCTGGGGCGGACAGCCCCAGCATTTT
CDR3 protein: CAISKGWGGQPQHF
J gene: TRBJ1-5
clone size: few
D gene: NA
V gene: TRBV10-3

CDR3 DNA: TGTGCCAGCAGCTTGATCGCAGGGGAAGATACGCAGTATTTT
CDR3 protein: CASSLIAGEDTQYF
J gene: TRBJ2-3
clone size: many
D gene: NA
V gene: TRBV5-6

CDR3 DNA: TGTGCCAGCAGTTTATACGAGGGCTCTGGAAACACCATATATTTT
CDR3 protein: CASSLYEGSGNTIYF
J gene: TRBJ1-3
clone size: NA
D gene: NA
V gene: TRBV28

CDR3 DNA: TGTGCCAGCAGCCAAAGAGGGCTGGGGTCGATGAACACTGAAGCTTTCTTT
CDR3 protein: CASSQRGLGSMNTEAFF
J gene: TRBJ1-1
clone size: many
D gene: NA
V gene: TRBV3-1

CDR3 DNA: TGTGCCAGCACCACCCACAGGGCGATCTATGGCTACACCTTC
CDR3 protein: CASTTHRAIYGYTF
J gene: TRBJ1-2
clone size: NA
D gene: NA
V gene: TRBV12-3/TRBV12-4

CDR3 DNA: TGTGCCACCAGCAGAGATGTCGGGGCAGGAACTGAAGCTTTCTTT
CDR3 protein: CATSRDVGAGTEAFF
J gene: TRBJ1-1
clone size: NA
D gene: NA
V gene: TRBV15

CDR3 DNA: TGTGCCACCCAATATGAGGGAAACACTGAAGCTTTCTTT
CDR3 protein: CATQYEGNTEAFF
J gene: TRBJ1-1
clone size: many
D gene: NA
V gene: TRBV2

CDR3 DNA: TGTGCCAGCAGCCGACAGGCGGCGTTTAGGCAAGAGACCCAGTACTTC
CDR3 protein: CASSRQAAFRQETQYF
J gene: TRBJ2-5
clone size: few
D gene: NA
V gene: TRBV27

CDR3 DNA: TGTGCCAGCAGTTTCGGGGGAAGGGATCAGCCCCAGCATTTT
CDR3 protein: CASSFGGRDQPQHF
J gene: TRBJ1-5
clone size: many
D gene: NA
V gene: TRBV12-3/TRBV12-4

CDR3 DNA: TGCAGCGTTGAAGAGGGACAGGCTAACTATGGCTACACCTTC
CDR3 protein: CSVEEGQANYGYTF
J gene: TRBJ1-2
clone size: many
D gene: TRBD1
V gene: TRBV29-1

CDR3 DNA: TGCGCCAGCAGCTTGGTTGACGGGAGCGGGGAGACCCAGTACTTC
CDR3 protein: CASSLVDGSGETQYF
J gene: TRBJ2-5
clone size: many
D gene: NA
V gene: TRBV5-1

CDR3 DNA: TGTGCCTGGAGCGAACAGCTTAATCAGCCCCAGCATTTT
CDR3 protein: CAWSEQLNQPQHF
J gene: TRBJ1-5
clone size: NA
D gene: NA
V gene: TRBV30

CDR3 DNA: TGTGCCAGCAAACAGGGTTGGGAAGATACGCAGTATTTT
CDR3 protein: CASKQGWEDTQYF
J gene: TRBJ2-3
clone size: many
D gene: NA
V gene: TRBV12-3/TRBV12-4

CDR3 DNA: TGTGCCAGTACCCCTCAGGACCCCCCTTTTGGCAATCAGCCCCAGCATTTT
CDR3 protein: CASTPQDPPFGNQPQHF
J gene: TRBJ1-5
clone size: few
D gene: NA
V gene: TRBV19

CDR3 DNA: TGTGCCAGCAGCTTAAAGTTCGGTAGCGGGAGTATGGATGAGCAGTTCTTC
CDR3 protein: CASSLKFGSGSMDEQFF
J gene: TRBJ2-1
clone size: many
D gene: TRBD2
V gene: TRBV7-3

CDR3 DNA: TGTGCCAGCAGCTTTGATGCCCAGCCCCAGCATTTT
CDR3 protein: CASSFDAQPQHF
J gene: TRBJ1-5
clone size: few
D gene: NA
V gene: TRBV5-4

CDR3 DNA: TGTGCCTGGAGTAGGGGTCGGCAGCCCCAGCATTTT
CDR3 protein: CAWSRGRQPQHF
J gene: TRBJ1-5
clone size: few
D gene: NA
V gene: TRBV30

CDR3 DNA: TGTGCCAGCAGCTCCCGCCGAAAGGGACAGGGGGCCGGAATGAACACTGAAGCTTTCTTT
CDR3 protein: CASSSRRKGQGAGMNTEAFF
J gene: TRBJ1-1
clone size: many
D gene: TRBD1
V gene: TRBV7-9

CDR3 DNA: TGCAGTGCTAGAGCCCTAGCGAACACCGGGGAGCTGTTTTTT
CDR3 protein: CSARALANTGELFF
J gene: TRBJ2-2
clone size: few
D gene: NA
V gene: TRBV20-1